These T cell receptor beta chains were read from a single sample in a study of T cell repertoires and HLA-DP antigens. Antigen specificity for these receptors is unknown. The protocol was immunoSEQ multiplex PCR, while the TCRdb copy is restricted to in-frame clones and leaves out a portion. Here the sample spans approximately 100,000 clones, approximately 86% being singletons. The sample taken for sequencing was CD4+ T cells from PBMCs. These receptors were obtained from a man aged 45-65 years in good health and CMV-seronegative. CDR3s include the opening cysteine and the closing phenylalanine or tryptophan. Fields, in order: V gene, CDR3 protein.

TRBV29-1	CSVGQFGGREQYF
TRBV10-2	CASSVSGISYEQYF
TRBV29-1	CSAGQGSGYEQYF
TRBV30	CAWSARGTSSDGYTF
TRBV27	CASSLSGYNSPLHF
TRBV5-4	CASSGSSNNYGYTF
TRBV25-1	CASSGLGVAEAFF
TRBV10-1	CASSKLAGVGEQYF
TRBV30	CAWSVAGVEKNIQYF
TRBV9	CASSVGPRVETQYF
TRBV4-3	CASSQGRWGAVANYGYTF
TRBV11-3	CASSFQTGTQYF
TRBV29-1	CSVARLAGQYEQYF
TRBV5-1	CASSLHGLAGVGELFF
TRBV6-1	CASSDQSNTEAFF
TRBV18	CASSQFRVAAGSQETQYF
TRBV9	CASSVDSSYNEQFF
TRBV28	CASSFPGRDTQYF
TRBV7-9	CASSPRSGGMNTEAFF
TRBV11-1	CASSLGQEGTNYGYTF
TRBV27	CASSSLAGVHEQYF
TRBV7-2	CASSLRRGDSPYEQYF
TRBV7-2	CASSLQSGLYNEQFF
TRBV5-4	CASSFGERTDTQYF
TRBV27	CASSLLGQGSYGYTF
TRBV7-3	CASSPIAGPNTGELFF
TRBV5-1	CASSLKGPTDTQYF
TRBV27	CASSLSPGLRNTIYF
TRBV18	CASSWTSVDTGELFF
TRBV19	CASSIVSGFSYEQYF
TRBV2	CASSPGTGGRNEKLFF
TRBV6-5	CASSSRGGWYF
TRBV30	CAWSANTGELFF
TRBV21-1	CASSKRNNTYEQYF
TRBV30	CAWSVWQGNTEAFF
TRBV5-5	CASSSRGGLSARTNYGYTF
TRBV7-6	CASSLAQRNYEQYF
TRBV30	CAWSGNGFSSTNEKLFF
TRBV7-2	CASSQQRDLGETQYF
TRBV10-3	CAISRPNRVEGKDEQFF
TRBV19	CASSIGKGYYGYTF
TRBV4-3	CASSQEATGVTEAFF
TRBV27	CASKLSGGWEQYF
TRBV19	CASSESGLYEQYF
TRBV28	CAGSRGSYEQYF
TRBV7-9	CASTRASGSGADTQYF
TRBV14	CASRLAGGNEQFF
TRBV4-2	CASSQIVDYNSPLHF
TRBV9	CASRDYTF
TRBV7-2	CASSLAGDNTGELFF
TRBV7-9	CASSRTAAYNSPLHF
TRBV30	CAWYRGSGANVLTF
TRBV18	CASTRGSSYNEQFF
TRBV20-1	CSVSRGHGYTF
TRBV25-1	CASSELSRVANEKLFF
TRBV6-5	CASTRDGGSTDTQYF
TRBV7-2	CASSSLLRGMDQPQHF